The rows below give T cell receptor beta chains drawn from one sample of a study of OX40 agonist ivuxolimab in advanced cancers. This table comes from immunoSEQ multiplex PCR, and its TCRdb copy is limited to in-frame clones, with some not included. The table lists tens of thousands of clones, about four fifths of them singletons. The sequencing used CD4+ or CD8+ T cells sorted from blood, collected in a trial of the OX40 agonist ivuxolimab. These receptors were taken from an adult with an advanced solid tumor such as melanoma, head and neck, liver or kidney cancer. CDR3s include the opening cysteine and the closing phenylalanine or tryptophan. D genes are given only for firm matches. Some rows have no size entry. The others give once, few or many, or a class for an expanded clone.

clone_size: NA
j_call: TRBJ2-1
v_call: TRBV18
d_call: NA
cdr3_aa: CASSPMDEQFF
cdr3_nt: TGTGCCAGCTCACCAATGGATGAGCAGTTCTTC

clone_size: NA
j_call: TRBJ1-1
v_call: TRBV11-2
d_call: NA
cdr3_aa: CASSPTPSTEAFF
cdr3_nt: TGTGCCAGCAGCCCTACTCCGAGCACTGAAGCTTTCTTT

clone_size: NA
j_call: TRBJ1-1
v_call: TRBV5-6
d_call: NA
cdr3_aa: CASSLVAGIGMNTEAFF
cdr3_nt: TGTGCCAGCAGCTTGGTGGCAGGTATTGGGATGAACACTGAAGCTTTCTTT

clone_size: NA
j_call: TRBJ2-1
v_call: TRBV19
d_call: TRBD2
cdr3_aa: CASSIPPNLKAGGYNEQFF
cdr3_nt: TGTGCCAGTAGTATTCCCCCGAATTTAAAAGCGGGAGGGTACAATGAGCAGTTCTTC

clone_size: NA
j_call: TRBJ1-4
v_call: TRBV11-2
d_call: TRBD1
cdr3_aa: CASSLWTGGEEKLFF
cdr3_nt: TGTGCCAGCAGCCTCTGGACAGGGGGCGAGGAAAAACTGTTTTTT

clone_size: few
j_call: TRBJ1-6
v_call: TRBV9
d_call: TRBD1
cdr3_aa: CASSEGQGFYNSPLHF
cdr3_nt: TGTGCCAGCAGCGAAGGACAGGGATTTTATAATTCACCCCTCCACTTT

clone_size: NA
j_call: TRBJ2-7
v_call: TRBV19
d_call: NA
cdr3_aa: CASSIGRIYEQYF
cdr3_nt: TGTGCCAGTAGTATAGGTAGGATCTACGAGCAGTACTTC

clone_size: NA
j_call: TRBJ2-3
v_call: TRBV7-9
d_call: NA
cdr3_aa: CASSLTQGADTQYF
cdr3_nt: TGTGCCAGCAGCTTAACACAGGGAGCAGATACGCAGTATTTT

clone_size: NA
j_call: TRBJ2-7
v_call: TRBV29-1
d_call: NA
cdr3_aa: CSVERLGTGTYEQYF
cdr3_nt: TGCAGCGTTGAGAGGTTGGGCACAGGGACCTACGAGCAGTACTTC

clone_size: NA
j_call: TRBJ2-2
v_call: TRBV7-2
d_call: TRBD2
cdr3_aa: CASSPVAGTSTGELFF
cdr3_nt: TGTGCCAGCAGCCCGGTAGCGGGAACCAGCACCGGGGAGCTGTTTTTT

clone_size: NA
j_call: TRBJ1-2
v_call: TRBV6-6
d_call: NA
cdr3_aa: CANGGMGYGYTF
cdr3_nt: TGTGCCAACGGGGGTATGGGCTATGGCTACACCTTC

clone_size: NA
j_call: TRBJ1-5
v_call: TRBV2
d_call: TRBD1
cdr3_aa: CASSGAGGRQPQHF
cdr3_nt: TGTGCCAGCAGTGGGGCAGGGGGCCGTCAGCCCCAGCATTTT

clone_size: NA
j_call: TRBJ2-7
v_call: TRBV5-1
d_call: NA
cdr3_aa: CASSLGLGVIPGYEQYF
cdr3_nt: TGCGCCAGCAGCTTGGGTCTCGGGGTCATCCCTGGCTACGAGCAGTACTTC

clone_size: few
j_call: TRBJ2-7
v_call: TRBV28
d_call: NA
cdr3_aa: CASSPSKGFGEQYF
cdr3_nt: TGTGCCAGCAGTCCATCCAAGGGGTTTGGAGAGCAGTACTTC

clone_size: NA
j_call: TRBJ1-5
v_call: TRBV27
d_call: TRBD1
cdr3_aa: CASTPGTGGNQPQHF
cdr3_nt: TGTGCCAGCACCCCGGGGACAGGAGGCAATCAGCCCCAGCATTTT

clone_size: NA
j_call: TRBJ1-6
v_call: TRBV6-5
d_call: NA
cdr3_aa: CATRGPGAEPLHF
cdr3_nt: TGTGCCACCCGTGGTCCAGGGGCCGAGCCCCTCCACTTT

clone_size: NA
j_call: TRBJ2-3
v_call: TRBV5-1
d_call: TRBD2
cdr3_aa: CASSLDGTSTDTQYF
cdr3_nt: TGCGCCAGCAGCTTGGATGGGACTAGTACAGATACGCAGTATTTT

clone_size: NA
j_call: TRBJ2-7
v_call: TRBV10-3
d_call: TRBD2
cdr3_aa: CAIGAGGFTYEQYF
cdr3_nt: TGTGCCATCGGTGCGGGAGGTTTCACCTACGAGCAGTACTTC

clone_size: NA
j_call: TRBJ2-7
v_call: TRBV4-3
d_call: NA
cdr3_aa: CASSPSTGNFYEQYF
cdr3_nt: TGCGCCAGCAGCCCCTCAACAGGGAATTTCTACGAGCAGTACTTC

clone_size: NA
j_call: TRBJ1-3
v_call: TRBV19
d_call: NA
cdr3_aa: CASSVAAISGNTIYF
cdr3_nt: TGTGCCAGTAGTGTGGCAGCTATCTCTGGAAACACCATATATTTT

clone_size: few
j_call: TRBJ2-1
v_call: TRBV18
d_call: NA
cdr3_aa: CASSPEGTYNEQFF
cdr3_nt: TGTGCCAGCTCACCGGAGGGGACGTACAATGAGCAGTTCTTC

clone_size: NA
j_call: TRBJ1-2
v_call: TRBV7-8
d_call: NA
cdr3_aa: CASSLVARGANYGYTF
cdr3_nt: TGTGCCAGCAGCTTAGTGGCCCGGGGGGCAAACTATGGCTACACCTTC

clone_size: NA
j_call: TRBJ2-4
v_call: TRBV15
d_call: TRBD1
cdr3_aa: CATREAGTGGKNIQYF
cdr3_nt: TGTGCCACCAGAGAAGCCGGGACAGGGGGCAAAAACATTCAGTACTTC

clone_size: NA
j_call: TRBJ2-1
v_call: TRBV29-1
d_call: TRBD2
cdr3_aa: CSAKGLAGDNEQFF
cdr3_nt: TGCAGCGCAAAGGGACTAGCGGGGGACAATGAGCAGTTCTTC

clone_size: once
j_call: TRBJ2-2
v_call: TRBV5-1
d_call: TRBD1
cdr3_aa: CASSSGQTNTGELFF
cdr3_nt: TGCGCCAGCAGCTCGGGACAGACAAACACCGGGGAGCTGTTTTTT

clone_size: NA
j_call: TRBJ2-7
v_call: TRBV7-2
d_call: TRBD1
cdr3_aa: CASSLGATGGYYEQYF
cdr3_nt: TGTGCCAGCAGCCTAGGGGCGACAGGGGGGTATTACGAGCAGTACTTC

clone_size: NA
j_call: TRBJ2-5
v_call: TRBV19
d_call: NA
cdr3_aa: CASTPTWGKTQYF
cdr3_nt: TGTGCCAGTACCCCGACCTGGGGGAAGACCCAGTACTTC

clone_size: NA
j_call: TRBJ2-1
v_call: TRBV27
d_call: TRBD2
cdr3_aa: CASSSLAGGSSYNEQFF
cdr3_nt: TGTGCCAGCAGTTCACTAGCGGGAGGGAGCTCCTACAATGAGCAGTTCTTC

clone_size: NA
j_call: TRBJ2-1
v_call: TRBV16
d_call: NA
cdr3_aa: CASSHPRAQYSSYNEQFF
cdr3_nt: TGTGCCAGCAGCCACCCAAGGGCCCAATATAGCTCCTACAATGAGCAGTTCTTC

clone_size: NA
j_call: TRBJ2-7
v_call: TRBV10-1
d_call: NA
cdr3_aa: CASSVSTGEQYF
cdr3_nt: TGCGCCAGCAGTGTTTCTACGGGCGAGCAGTACTTC

clone_size: few
j_call: TRBJ2-2
v_call: TRBV7-9
d_call: NA
cdr3_aa: CASSLAGPIDTGELFF
cdr3_nt: TGTGCCAGCAGCTTAGCGGGGCCAATTGACACCGGGGAGCTGTTTTTT

clone_size: many
j_call: TRBJ1-2
v_call: TRBV19
d_call: NA
cdr3_aa: CASSIANTADYGYTF
cdr3_nt: TGTGCCAGTAGTATAGCTAACACAGCTGACTATGGCTACACCTTC

clone_size: once
j_call: TRBJ2-7
v_call: TRBV5-1
d_call: TRBD1
cdr3_aa: CASSLDTGTGVYEQYF
cdr3_nt: TGCGCCAGCAGCTTGGACACCGGGACAGGGGTCTACGAGCAGTACTTC

clone_size: NA
j_call: TRBJ2-1
v_call: TRBV25-1
d_call: NA
cdr3_aa: CASSVQGYNEQFF
cdr3_nt: TGTGCCAGCAGTGTACAGGGTTACAATGAGCAGTTCTTC

clone_size: NA
j_call: TRBJ2-7
v_call: TRBV30
d_call: NA
cdr3_aa: CAWTGSSSYEQYF
cdr3_nt: TGTGCCTGGACAGGAAGTAGCTCCTACGAGCAGTACTTC

clone_size: NA
j_call: TRBJ1-4
v_call: TRBV28
d_call: NA
cdr3_aa: CASTWNEKLFF
cdr3_nt: TGTGCCAGCACCTGGAATGAAAAACTGTTTTTT

clone_size: NA
j_call: TRBJ2-2
v_call: TRBV7-9
d_call: NA
cdr3_aa: CASSSQPGELFF
cdr3_nt: TGTGCCAGCAGCTCCCAGCCCGGGGAGCTGTTTTTT

clone_size: NA
j_call: TRBJ1-1
v_call: TRBV5-4
d_call: NA
cdr3_aa: CASSPGVSGTRAFF
cdr3_nt: TGTGCCAGCAGCCCAGGGGTTTCAGGTACTAGAGCTTTCTTT

clone_size: NA
j_call: TRBJ1-2
v_call: TRBV6-5
d_call: TRBD1
cdr3_aa: CASSYSTGGDGYTF
cdr3_nt: TGTGCCAGCAGTTACTCGACAGGGGGAGATGGCTACACCTTC

clone_size: NA
j_call: TRBJ2-1
v_call: TRBV28
d_call: NA
cdr3_aa: CASSLPTNEQFF
cdr3_nt: TGTGCCAGCAGTTTGCCAACTAATGAGCAGTTCTTC

clone_size: few
j_call: TRBJ1-2
v_call: TRBV4-3
d_call: TRBD1
cdr3_aa: CASSPRQGDGYTF
cdr3_nt: TGCGCCAGCAGCCCCCGACAGGGAGACGGCTACACCTTC

clone_size: NA
j_call: TRBJ1-2
v_call: TRBV18
d_call: NA
cdr3_aa: CASSKTQGSGDYGYTF
cdr3_nt: TGTGCCAGCTCAAAAACCCAGGGTTCGGGCGACTATGGCTACACCTTC

clone_size: NA
j_call: TRBJ1-2
v_call: TRBV27
d_call: NA
cdr3_aa: CASSLSGGANYGYTF
cdr3_nt: TGTGCCAGCAGTTTATCGGGGGGCGCCAACTATGGCTACACCTTC

clone_size: NA
j_call: TRBJ2-1
v_call: TRBV5-8
d_call: NA
cdr3_aa: CASSWPVSYNEQFF
cdr3_nt: TGTGCCAGCAGCTGGCCCGTTTCCTACAATGAGCAGTTCTTC

clone_size: NA
j_call: TRBJ2-5
v_call: TRBV6-1
d_call: TRBD2
cdr3_aa: CASSDPPPAGDQETQYF
cdr3_nt: TGTGCCAGCAGTGACCCCCCTCCAGCGGGAGATCAAGAGACCCAGTACTTC

clone_size: NA
j_call: TRBJ2-1
v_call: TRBV19
d_call: TRBD2
cdr3_aa: CASSGRSYNEQFF
cdr3_nt: TGTGCCTCCAGCGGGAGGTCCTACAATGAGCAGTTCTTC

clone_size: NA
j_call: TRBJ2-3
v_call: TRBV6-1
d_call: NA
cdr3_aa: CASRSGFTDTQYF
cdr3_nt: TGTGCCAGCAGGAGCGGTTTCACAGATACGCAGTATTTT

clone_size: NA
j_call: TRBJ2-2
v_call: TRBV4-1
d_call: NA
cdr3_aa: CASGSHGELFF
cdr3_nt: TGCGCCAGCGGGAGCCACGGGGAGCTGTTTTTT

clone_size: NA
j_call: TRBJ1-1
v_call: TRBV9
d_call: NA
cdr3_aa: CASSPSGLDTEAFF
cdr3_nt: TGTGCCAGCAGCCCCTCGGGGCTGGACACTGAAGCTTTCTTT

clone_size: NA
j_call: TRBJ2-7
v_call: TRBV4-2
d_call: NA
cdr3_aa: CASSQPPRGGSVDEQYF
cdr3_nt: TGTGCCAGCAGCCAACCCCCTCGGGGTGGGAGCGTTGACGAGCAGTACTTC

clone_size: NA
j_call: TRBJ2-7
v_call: TRBV7-9
d_call: TRBD2
cdr3_aa: CASSSSGYYEQYF
cdr3_nt: TGTGCCAGCAGCTCTAGCGGTTACTACGAGCAGTACTTC

clone_size: NA
j_call: TRBJ1-4
v_call: TRBV2
d_call: NA
cdr3_aa: CASTRGAMGEKLFF
cdr3_nt: TGTGCCAGCACCAGGGGAGCGATGGGTGAAAAACTGTTTTTT

clone_size: NA
j_call: TRBJ1-5
v_call: TRBV2
d_call: NA
cdr3_aa: CASRQNNQPQHF
cdr3_nt: TGTGCCAGCAGACAAAACAATCAGCCCCAGCATTTT

clone_size: NA
j_call: TRBJ1-5
v_call: TRBV6-5
d_call: NA
cdr3_aa: CASSYLGDQPQHF
cdr3_nt: TGTGCCAGCAGTTACTTGGGGGATCAGCCCCAGCATTTT